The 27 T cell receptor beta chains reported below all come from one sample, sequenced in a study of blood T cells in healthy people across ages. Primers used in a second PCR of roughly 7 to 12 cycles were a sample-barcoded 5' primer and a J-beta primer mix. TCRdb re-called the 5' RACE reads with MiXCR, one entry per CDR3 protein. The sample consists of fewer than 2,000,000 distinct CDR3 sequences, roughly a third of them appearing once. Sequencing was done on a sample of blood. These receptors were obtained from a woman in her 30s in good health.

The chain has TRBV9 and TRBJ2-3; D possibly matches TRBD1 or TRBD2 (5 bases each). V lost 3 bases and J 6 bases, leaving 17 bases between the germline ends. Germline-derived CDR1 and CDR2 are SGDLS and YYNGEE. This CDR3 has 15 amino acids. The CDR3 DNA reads TGTGCCAGCAGCGCCGAGGGGACGCCGGGGGATACGCAGTATTTT. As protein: CASSAEGTPGDTQYF.

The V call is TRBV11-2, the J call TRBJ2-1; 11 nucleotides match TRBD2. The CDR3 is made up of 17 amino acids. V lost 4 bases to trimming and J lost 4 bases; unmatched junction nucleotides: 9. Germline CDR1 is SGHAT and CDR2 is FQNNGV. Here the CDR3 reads CASSSLAGGTIYNEQFF. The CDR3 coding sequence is TGTGCCAGCAGCTCTTTAGCGGGAGGGACCATATACAATGAGCAGTTCTTC.

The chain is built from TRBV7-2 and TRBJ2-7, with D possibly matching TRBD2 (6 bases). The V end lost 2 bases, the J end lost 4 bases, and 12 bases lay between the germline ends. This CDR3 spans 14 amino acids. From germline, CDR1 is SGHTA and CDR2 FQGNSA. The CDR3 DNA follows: TGTACCAGCAGCTTATCCGGAGGGAGATACGAGCAGTACTTC. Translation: CTSSLSGGRYEQYF.

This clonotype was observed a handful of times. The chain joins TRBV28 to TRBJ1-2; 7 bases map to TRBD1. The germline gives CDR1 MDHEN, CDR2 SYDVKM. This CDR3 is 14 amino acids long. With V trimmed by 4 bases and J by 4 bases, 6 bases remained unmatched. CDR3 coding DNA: TGTGCCAGCAGTTCCCCGGGACAGCCCTATGGCTACACCTTC. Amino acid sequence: CASSSPGQPYGYTF.

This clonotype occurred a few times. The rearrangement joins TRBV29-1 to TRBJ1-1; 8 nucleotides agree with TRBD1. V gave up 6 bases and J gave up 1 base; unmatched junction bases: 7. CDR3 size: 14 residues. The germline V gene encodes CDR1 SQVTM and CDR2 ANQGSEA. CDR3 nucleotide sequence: TGCAGCGTATGCTACAGGGGGGCGAACACTGAAGCTTTCTTT. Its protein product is CSVCYRGANTEAFF. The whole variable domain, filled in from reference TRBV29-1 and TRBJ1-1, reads SAVISQKPSRDICQRGTSLTIQCQVDSQVTMMFWYRQQPGQSLTLIATANQGSEATYESGFVIDKFPISRPNLTFSTLTVSNMSPEDSSIYLCSVCYRGANTEAFFGQGTRLTVV.

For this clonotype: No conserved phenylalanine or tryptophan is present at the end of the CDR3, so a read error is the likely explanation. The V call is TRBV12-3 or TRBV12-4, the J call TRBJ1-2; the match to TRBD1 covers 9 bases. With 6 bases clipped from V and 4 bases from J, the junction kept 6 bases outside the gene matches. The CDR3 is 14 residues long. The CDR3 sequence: CASRRDRVGYGYTC. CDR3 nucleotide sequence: TGTGCCAGCAGAAGGGACAGGGTCGGCTATGGCTACACCTGC.

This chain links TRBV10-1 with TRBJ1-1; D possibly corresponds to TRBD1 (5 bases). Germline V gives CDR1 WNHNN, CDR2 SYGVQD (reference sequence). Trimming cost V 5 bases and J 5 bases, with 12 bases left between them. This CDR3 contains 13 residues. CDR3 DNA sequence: TGCGCCAGCAGTCCGGGACCCGCGACTGAAGCTTTCTTT. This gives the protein CASSPGPATEAFF.

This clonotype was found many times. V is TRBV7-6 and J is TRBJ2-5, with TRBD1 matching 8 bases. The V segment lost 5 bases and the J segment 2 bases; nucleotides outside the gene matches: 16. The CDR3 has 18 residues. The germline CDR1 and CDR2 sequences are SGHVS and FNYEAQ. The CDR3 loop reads CASSQDRAGRYSQETQYF. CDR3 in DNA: TGTGCCAGCAGCCAGGACAGGGCGGGGCGTTATAGTCAAGAGACCCAGTACTTC.

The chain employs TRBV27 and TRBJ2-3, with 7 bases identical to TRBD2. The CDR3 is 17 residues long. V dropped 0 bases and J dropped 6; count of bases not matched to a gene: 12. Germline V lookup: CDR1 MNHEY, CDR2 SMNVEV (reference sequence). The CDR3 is CASSLSVLREAADTQYF. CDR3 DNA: TGTGCCAGCAGTTTATCCGTTCTCCGGGAGGCTGCGGATACGCAGTATTTT.

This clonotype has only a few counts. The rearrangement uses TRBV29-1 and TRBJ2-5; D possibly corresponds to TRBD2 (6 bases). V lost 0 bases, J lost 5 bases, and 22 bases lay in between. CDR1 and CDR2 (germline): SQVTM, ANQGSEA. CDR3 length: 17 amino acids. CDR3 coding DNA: TGCAGCGTTGAAGAGGCGGGGAGCGAAGTATTCTCGGAGACCCAGTACTTC. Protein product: CSVEEAGSEVFSETQYF.

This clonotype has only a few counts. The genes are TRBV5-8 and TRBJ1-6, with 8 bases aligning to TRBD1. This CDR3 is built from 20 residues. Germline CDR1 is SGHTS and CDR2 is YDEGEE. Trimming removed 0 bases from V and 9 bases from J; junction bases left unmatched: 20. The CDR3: CASSLAPRLSQTGVGSPLHF. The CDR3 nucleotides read TGTGCCAGCAGCTTGGCCCCCAGGCTCTCACAGACAGGGGTCGGTTCACCCCTCCACTTT.

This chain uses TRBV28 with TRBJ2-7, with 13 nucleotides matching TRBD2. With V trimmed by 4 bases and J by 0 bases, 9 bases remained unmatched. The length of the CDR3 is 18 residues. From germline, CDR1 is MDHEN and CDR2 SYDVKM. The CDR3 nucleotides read TGTGCCAGCAGTTCGGCAGGACTAGCGGGAGAAAACTCCTACGAGCAGTACTTC. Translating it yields CASSSAGLAGENSYEQYF.

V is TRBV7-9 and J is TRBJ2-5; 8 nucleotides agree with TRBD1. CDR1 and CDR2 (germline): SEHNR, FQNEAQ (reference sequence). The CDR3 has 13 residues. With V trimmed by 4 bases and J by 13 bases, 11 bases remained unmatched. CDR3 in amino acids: CASSSRTGSKGYF. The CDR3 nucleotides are TGTGCCAGCAGCTCAAGGACAGGGTCCAAGGGGTACTTC.

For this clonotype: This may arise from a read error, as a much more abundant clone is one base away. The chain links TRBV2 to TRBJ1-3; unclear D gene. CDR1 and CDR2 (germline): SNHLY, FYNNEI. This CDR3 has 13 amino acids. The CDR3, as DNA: TGTGCCAGCAGTGGTACAGTTGGAGACACCATATATTTT. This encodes CASSGTVGDTIYF.

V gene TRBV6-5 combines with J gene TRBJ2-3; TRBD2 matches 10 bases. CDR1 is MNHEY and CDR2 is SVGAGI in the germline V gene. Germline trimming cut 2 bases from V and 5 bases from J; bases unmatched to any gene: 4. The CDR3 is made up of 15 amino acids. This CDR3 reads CASSYSGGARDTQYF. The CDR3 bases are TGTGCCAGCAGTTACAGCGGGGGGGCTAGAGATACGCAGTATTTT.

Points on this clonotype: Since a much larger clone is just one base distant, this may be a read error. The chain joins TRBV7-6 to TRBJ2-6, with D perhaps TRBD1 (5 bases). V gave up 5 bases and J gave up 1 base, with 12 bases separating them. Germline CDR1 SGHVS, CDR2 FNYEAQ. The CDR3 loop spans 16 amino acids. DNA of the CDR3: TGTGCCAGCAGCCCGCAAGGGGAATCTGGGGCCAACGTCCTGACTTTC. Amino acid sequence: CASSPQGESGANVLTF.

The CDR3 sequence: CASIGQGVDTEAFF. As DNA, the CDR3 is TGTGCCAGCATCGGGCAGGGGGTGGACACTGAAGCTTTCTTT. The chain recombines TRBV12-3 or TRBV12-4 with TRBJ1-1, with 7 bases that match TRBD1. This CDR3 has 14 residues. The V segment lost 7 bases and the J segment 3 bases; nucleotides outside the gene matches: 8.

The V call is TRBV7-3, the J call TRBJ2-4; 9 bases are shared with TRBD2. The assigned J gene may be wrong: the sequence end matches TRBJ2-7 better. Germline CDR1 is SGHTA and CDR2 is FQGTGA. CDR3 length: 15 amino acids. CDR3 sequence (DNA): TGTGCCAGCAGCCCCGGAGGTGCGGGGGGGTACGAGCAGTACTTC. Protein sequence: CASSPGGAGGYEQYF.

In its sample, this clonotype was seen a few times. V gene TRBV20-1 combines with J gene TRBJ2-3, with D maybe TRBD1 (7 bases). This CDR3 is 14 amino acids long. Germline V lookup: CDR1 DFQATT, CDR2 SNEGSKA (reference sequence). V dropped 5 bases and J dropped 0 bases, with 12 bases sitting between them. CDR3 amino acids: CSAPRGVSTDTQYF. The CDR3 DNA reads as TGCAGTGCTCCCAGGGGGGTGAGCACAGATACGCAGTATTTT.

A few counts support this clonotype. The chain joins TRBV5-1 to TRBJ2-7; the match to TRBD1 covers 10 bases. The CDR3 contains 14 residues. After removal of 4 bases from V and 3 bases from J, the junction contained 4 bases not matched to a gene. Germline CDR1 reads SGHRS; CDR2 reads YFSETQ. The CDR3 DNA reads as TGCGCCAGCAGCGAACGGACAGGGGGCTACGAGCAGTACTTC. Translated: CASSERTGGYEQYF.

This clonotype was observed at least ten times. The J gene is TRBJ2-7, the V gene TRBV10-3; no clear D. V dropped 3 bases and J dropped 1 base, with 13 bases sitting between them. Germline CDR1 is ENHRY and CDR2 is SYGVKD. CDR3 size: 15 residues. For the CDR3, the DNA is TGTGCCATCAGTGACTCTCGTCGGCAGTCCTACGAGCAGTACTTC. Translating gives CAISDSRRQSYEQYF.

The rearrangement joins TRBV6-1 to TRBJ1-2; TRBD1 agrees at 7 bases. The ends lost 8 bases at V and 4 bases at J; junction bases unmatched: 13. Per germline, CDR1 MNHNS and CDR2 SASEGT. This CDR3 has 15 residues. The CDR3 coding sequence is TGTGCCAGCCTCCTCGACAGGGTCTCTAGCTATGGCTACACCTTC. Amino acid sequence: CASLLDRVSSYGYTF.

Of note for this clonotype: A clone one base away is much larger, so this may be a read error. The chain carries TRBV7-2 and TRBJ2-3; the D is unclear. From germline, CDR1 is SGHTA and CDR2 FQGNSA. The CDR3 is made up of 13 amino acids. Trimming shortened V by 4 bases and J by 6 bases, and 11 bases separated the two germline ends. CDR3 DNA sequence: TGTGCCAGCAGCTGTTTCCCCCAGGATACGCAGTATTTT. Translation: CASSCFPQDTQYF.

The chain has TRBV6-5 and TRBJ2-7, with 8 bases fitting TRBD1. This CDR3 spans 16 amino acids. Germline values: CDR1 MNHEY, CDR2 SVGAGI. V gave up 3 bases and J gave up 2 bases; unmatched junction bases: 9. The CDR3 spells CASSYQSATGAYEQYF. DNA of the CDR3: TGTGCCAGCAGTTATCAGTCCGCGACAGGGGCCTACGAGCAGTACTTC.

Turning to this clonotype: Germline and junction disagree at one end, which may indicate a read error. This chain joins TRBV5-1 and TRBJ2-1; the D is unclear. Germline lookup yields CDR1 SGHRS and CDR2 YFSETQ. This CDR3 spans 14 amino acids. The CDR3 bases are TGCGCCAGCAGCTCGGAGAGCTCCTGCAATGAGCAGTTCTTC. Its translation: CASSSESSCNEQFF.

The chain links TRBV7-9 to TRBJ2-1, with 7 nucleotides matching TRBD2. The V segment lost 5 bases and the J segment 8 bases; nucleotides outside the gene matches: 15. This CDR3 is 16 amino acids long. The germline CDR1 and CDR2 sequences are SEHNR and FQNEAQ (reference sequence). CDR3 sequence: CASSQGSGLPKDEQFF. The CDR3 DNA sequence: TGTGCCAGCAGCCAGGGTTCGGGACTACCTAAGGATGAGCAGTTCTTC.

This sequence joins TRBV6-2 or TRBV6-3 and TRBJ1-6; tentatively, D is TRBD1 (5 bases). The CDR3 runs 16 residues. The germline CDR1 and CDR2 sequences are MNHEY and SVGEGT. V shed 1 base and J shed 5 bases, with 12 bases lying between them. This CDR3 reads CASSYFSGTNNSPLHF. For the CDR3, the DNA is TGTGCCAGCAGTTACTTCTCCGGGACTAATAATTCACCCCTCCACTTT.